A single sample is the source of the 9 T cell receptor beta chains below, sequenced in a study of metastatic and nonmetastatic thyroid tumors. Treatment of any kind had been given to no patient before thyroid surgery. TCRdb re-called clones via MiXCR from the PCR reads. There are 60,000 to 85,000 clones in the sample; less than 20% occur only once, and around 13% lies in the top ten. The sequenced sample was blood. The receptors stem from a female donor with papillary thyroid cancer or a benign thyroid nodule (not recorded which). Some clones in this sample may be carry-over from other donors' samples.

This clone was detected many times. The J gene is TRBJ1-5, the V gene TRBV2; D is perhaps TRBD1 (5 bases). Germline CDR1 and CDR2: SNHLY and FYNNEI. The CDR3 has 14 amino acids. V dropped 1 base and J dropped 7 bases, with 11 bases sitting between them. CDR3 DNA: TGTGCCAGCAGTGAAGATAGGGGAGGGCAGCCCCAGCATTTT. It specifies CASSEDRGGQPQHF.

This clone occurred many times. This rearrangement joins TRBV10-3 to TRBJ2-3; perhaps TRBD2 as D (5 bases). V was cut by 3 bases and J by 5 bases, with 9 bases left in between. This CDR3 spans 13 amino acids. Germline values: CDR1 ENHRY, CDR2 SYGVKD. CDR3 sequence (DNA): TGTGCCATCAGTGAAACCGGGATAGATACGCAGTATTTT. It is translated as CAISETGIDTQYF.

This clone was recorded many times. This chain links TRBV7-3 with TRBJ2-2; no clear D. Germline V gene sequence: CDR1 SGHTA, CDR2 FQGTGA. The ends were cut back, 4 bases at V and 1 base at J, with 4 bases in the middle. The CDR3 totals 13 residues. CDR3 sequence: CASSSGNTGELFF. CDR3 sequence (DNA): TGTGCCAGCAGCTCCGGGAACACCGGGGAGCTGTTTTTT.

Many counts were recorded for this clone. The chain combines TRBV2 with TRBJ1-1; D may be TRBD1 (5 bases). V was pared by 10 bases and J by 1 base, with 13 bases between. Germline CDR1 and CDR2: SNHLY and FYNNEI. The CDR3 loop spans 13 amino acids. CDR3 nucleotides: TGTGCCACCTCATCAGGGCAGAACACTGAAGCTTTCTTT. The encoded protein is CATSSGQNTEAFF.

This clone was found many times. The rearrangement joins TRBV6-1 to TRBJ1-2; perhaps TRBD1 as D (5 bases). CDR3 size: 13 residues. Trimming took off 6 bases at V and 13 bases at J, with 21 bases between the two ends. Germline lookup yields CDR1 MNHNS and CDR2 SASEGT. The CDR3: CASSHPFGGNGTF. The CDR3 coding sequence is TGTGCCAGCAGCCACCCTTTTGGGGGGAACGGCACCTTC.

Here the CDR3 reads CATSDWQVNTGELFF. The DNA of the CDR3 is TGTGCCACCAGTGATTGGCAAGTAAACACCGGGGAGCTGTTTTTT. The rearrangement joins TRBV24-1 to TRBJ2-2; D not resolved. The V gene's germline CDR1 is KGHDR and CDR2 SFDVKD. Trimming pared 2 bases from V and 2 bases from J, leaving 8 bases between. This CDR3 has 15 residues.

The genes are TRBV20-1 and TRBJ2-7; D is perhaps TRBD2 (6 bases). From germline, CDR1 is DFQATT and CDR2 SNEGSKA (reference sequence). The V end lost 5 bases, the J end lost 2 bases, and 10 bases lay between the germline ends. This CDR3 is 12 amino acids long. As DNA, the CDR3 is TGCAGTGCTCGGCGGGACGCCTACGAGCAGTACTTC. Its translation: CSARRDAYEQYF.

This clone was observed a single time. The chain is built from TRBV7-8 and TRBJ2-1, with D uncertain. From germline, CDR1 is SGHVS and CDR2 FQNEAQ. V gave up 7 bases and J gave up 8 bases, with 21 bases separating them. There are 15 residues in the CDR3. CDR3 amino acids: CASTKTNPERHEQFF. CDR3 coding DNA: TGTGCCAGCACCAAAACGAACCCCGAAAGGCATGAGCAGTTCTTC.

This clone was recorded many times. The chain links TRBV2 to TRBJ1-2; no reliable D call. Germline assignment: CDR1 SNHLY and CDR2 FYNNEI. V was clipped by 7 bases and J by 7 bases, with 7 bases between them. The CDR3 contains 10 residues. The DNA for the CDR3 is TGTGCCAGCATGCCCCCTGGCTACACCTTC. It yields the protein CASMPPGYTF.